These 19 T cell receptor beta chains came from one sample sequenced in a study of T cell repertoires in cytomegalovirus infection. MiXCR, run by TCRdb on the reads, gives a single entry per CDR3 protein. The table has more than 350,000 distinct CDR3 sequences, roughly a third seen once. The sequenced sample was PBMCs. These receptors were collected from a human donor in good health (CMV status not recorded). Some clones in this sample may be carry-over from other donors' samples.

Written as DNA, the CDR3 is TGTGCCAGTAGTAAGCTGAGCGGGGGAGGCGCAGATACGCAGTATTTT. Protein: CASSKLSGGGADTQYF. The rearrangement uses TRBV19 and TRBJ2-3, with 8 nucleotides matching TRBD2. V shed 4 bases, J shed 4 bases, and the junction held 10 bases outside the gene matches. This CDR3 contains 16 residues. Germline lookup yields CDR1 LNHDA and CDR2 SQIVND (reference sequence).

The rearrangement links TRBV4-3 to TRBJ1-2; no firm D call. The germline gives CDR1 LGHNA, CDR2 YSLEER. Trimming removed 1 base at V and 0 bases at J, with 9 bases between. The CDR3 spans 15 residues. The CDR3 loop is CASSQAEGSNYGYTF. CDR3 nucleotide sequence: TGCGCCAGCAGCCAAGCGGAGGGCTCTAACTATGGCTACACCTTC.

This clonotype was picked up a small number of times. This sequence joins TRBV15 and TRBJ2-7, with TRBD1 matching over 7 bases. Germline loops: CDR1 LNHNV, CDR2 YYDKDF (reference sequence). Trimming at V came to 3 bases and at J to 1 base, leaving 3 bases not matched to a gene. The CDR3 sequence is 14 residues long. The CDR3, as DNA: TGTGCCACCAGCAGTGACAGGGAGTCCTACGAGCAGTACTTC. Its protein is CATSSDRESYEQYF.

The chain carries TRBV12-3 or TRBV12-4 and TRBJ1-1; D gene ambiguous. The CDR3 runs 12 residues. V gave up 8 bases and J gave up 6 bases, with 13 bases separating them. This CDR3 reads CASVRGYSEAFF. As DNA, the CDR3 is TGTGCCAGCGTTCGGGGATACTCTGAAGCTTTCTTT.

The J gene is TRBJ1-2, the V gene TRBV6-8; D is undetermined. Per germline, CDR1 MNHGY and CDR2 SAAAGT. Trimming took off 6 bases at V and 7 bases at J, with 18 bases between the two ends. The length of the CDR3 is 14 residues. CDR3 region: CASSDLRQAVGYTF. The CDR3 nucleotides are TGTGCCAGCAGCGACCTGAGGCAGGCTGTTGGCTACACCTTC.

This clonotype has just a few counts. The chain uses TRBV7-8 and TRBJ1-1, with 8 bases matching TRBD1. With 8 bases clipped from V and 5 bases from J, the junction kept 10 bases outside the gene matches. The V gene's germline CDR1 is SGHVS and CDR2 FQNEAQ. CDR3 length: 14 amino acids. The CDR3 nucleotides read TGTGCCAGCCTCAGGGGGCAGATGCGGACTGAAGCTTTCTTT. It encodes CASLRGQMRTEAFF.

This clonotype appeared a few times. The rearrangement joins TRBV5-5 to TRBJ1-2, with 7 bases fitting TRBD1. The CDR3 totals 15 residues. CDR1 is SGHKS and CDR2 is YYEKEE in the germline V gene (reference sequence). J gave up 8 bases and V 1 base, and 11 bases lay outside the gene matches. The CDR3 nucleotides read TGTGCCAGCAGCTTGCACGACCGACAGGGCGGCGGCTACACCTTC. It specifies CASSLHDRQGGGYTF.

On this clonotype: One end of the junction does not line up with germline, which may come from a read error. The rearrangement joins TRBV28 to TRBJ1-1; D ambiguous. This CDR3 has 13 residues. Per germline, CDR1 MDHEN and CDR2 SYDVKM. Written as DNA, the CDR3 is TGTGCCAGCAGTTTAATAGGGTATACTGAAACTTTCTTT. It translates to CASSLIGYTETFF.

V is TRBV29-1 and J is TRBJ2-6, with unresolved D. The germline V and J ends were trimmed by 1 base and 0 bases, with 4 bases remaining between them. The CDR3 sequence is 14 residues long. Germline values: CDR1 SQVTM, CDR2 ANQGSEA. The CDR3 reads CSVEVGSGANVLTF. The CDR3 coding sequence is TGCAGCGTTGAAGTTGGCTCTGGGGCCAACGTCCTGACTTTC.

This clonotype was seen more than once but under ten times. The gene calls are TRBV10-3 and TRBJ2-1; no definite D call. V was clipped by 2 bases and J by 6 bases, with 8 bases between them. In germline, CDR1 is ENHRY, CDR2 SYGVKD. The CDR3 has 13 residues. The CDR3 loop is CAISELAVNEQFF. As DNA, the CDR3 is TGTGCCATCAGTGAGCTGGCAGTCAATGAGCAGTTCTTC.

This clonotype came up a few times. The CDR3: CASSFVPSGGEETQYF. CDR3 nucleotide sequence: TGTGCCAGCAGCTTCGTTCCCAGCGGGGGGGAGGAGACCCAGTACTTC. The genes are TRBV11-2 and TRBJ2-5, with 10 nucleotides matching TRBD2. In germline, CDR1 is SGHAT, CDR2 FQNNGV. Trimming took 3 bases from V and 5 from J; bases not matched to a gene: 9. CDR3 length: 16 amino acids.

There are a few counts of this clonotype. The chain links TRBV20-1 to TRBJ1-3; maybe TRBD1 (5 bases). Germline lookup yields CDR1 DFQATT and CDR2 SNEGSKA (reference sequence). The CDR3 contains 18 residues. The V end lost 0 bases, the J end lost 0 bases, and 18 bases lay between the germline ends. CDR3 sequence reads: CSARDGAGVTSSGNTIYF. In nucleotides, the CDR3 is TGCAGTGCTAGAGATGGGGCGGGGGTGACCAGCTCTGGAAACACCATATATTTT.

This clonotype was seen a handful of times. J is TRBJ2-3 and V is TRBV14, with 9 bases fitting TRBD2. The V gene end was trimmed by 0 bases and the J gene end by 0 bases; junction bases not matched to a gene: 13. The CDR3 loop spans 20 amino acids. Per the germline V gene, CDR1 is SGHDN and CDR2 is FVKESK. The CDR3 nucleotides read TGTGCCAGCAGCCAAGATCATTGGCGGGGGGGCCCGACTAGCACAGATACGCAGTATTTT. Amino acids: CASSQDHWRGGPTSTDTQYF.

In its sample, this clonotype was seen many times. The gene calls are TRBV7-9 and TRBJ1-5, with D perhaps matching TRBD1 (6 bases). V was cut by 3 bases and J by 6 bases, with 18 bases left in between. The CDR3 sequence is 16 residues long. Germline V gene lookup returns CDR1 SEHNR and CDR2 FQNEAQ (reference sequence). This chain's CDR3 is CASSFRLGQGLQPQHF. CDR3 sequence (DNA): TGTGCCAGCAGCTTTAGGTTAGGGCAGGGGCTTCAGCCCCAGCATTTT.

V usage is TRBV5-4 and J usage is TRBJ2-3, with 7 nucleotides matching TRBD2. This CDR3 spans 13 amino acids. J was trimmed by 5 bases and V by 5 bases; bases with no gene match: 5. Looked up from germline, CDR1 is SGHNT and CDR2 is YYREEE (reference sequence). The CDR3 protein is CASSVSGEDTQYF. Here the CDR3 DNA reads TGTGCCAGCAGTGTAAGCGGGGAAGATACGCAGTATTTT.

The chain recombines TRBV28 with TRBJ2-4; TRBD1 aligns across 7 bases. Trimming cost V 7 bases and J 0 bases; bases outside gene matches: 6. Germline-derived CDR1 and CDR2 are MDHEN and SYDVKM. The CDR3 extends over 15 amino acids. This CDR3 is CASTSGDRAKNIQYF. CDR3 sequence (DNA): TGTGCCAGCACATCCGGGGACAGAGCCAAAAACATTCAGTACTTC. Supplemented by reference TRBV28 and TRBJ2-4, the full variable domain reads DVKVTQSSRYLVKRTGEKVFLECVQDMDHENMFWYRQDPGLGLRLIYFSYDVKMKEKGDIPEGYSVSREKKERFSLILESASTNQTSMYLCASTSGDRAKNIQYFGAGTRLSVL.

The J gene is TRBJ1-4, the V gene TRBV12-3 or TRBV12-4, with 7 bases that match TRBD1. The CDR3 is 14 residues long. V shed 7 bases, J shed 9 bases, and the junction held 11 bases outside the gene matches. The CDR3 sequence: CASTRGGGVKKLFF. The DNA of the CDR3 is TGTGCCAGCACCAGGGGGGGGGGCGTAAAAAAACTGTTTTTT.

This chain joins TRBV25-1 and TRBJ1-1, with D unresolved. Germline V gene lookup returns CDR1 MGHDK and CDR2 SYGVNS. Deletions cut 8 bases from V and 0 bases from J, with 22 bases between. The CDR3 runs 17 residues. The CDR3 is CASSSSGRRDMNTEAFF. Here the CDR3 DNA reads TGTGCCAGCTCCTCCAGTGGACGACGGGATATGAACACTGAAGCTTTCTTT.

The V gene is TRBV6-2 or TRBV6-3, the J gene TRBJ2-7, with a possible D match to TRBD1 (5 bases). CDR3 length: 12 residues. Germline V lookup: CDR1 MNHEY, CDR2 SVGEGT. The V gene lost 2 bases and the J gene lost 4 bases, with 6 bases spanning the gap. The CDR3 loop reads CASSYDRYEQYF. CDR3 nucleotides: TGTGCCAGCAGTTACGACAGATACGAGCAGTACTTC.